The source of this TCR beta chain is a study of T cell repertoires in cytomegalovirus infection. Across the study: Public TCR beta signature analysis indicated the presence of both CMV infection and matching HLA type.

This CDR3 contains 15 residues. V was clipped by 5 bases and J by 6 bases; unmatched bases: 11. Per the germline V gene, CDR1 is DFQATT and CDR2 is SNEGSKA (reference sequence). Notes on the study in general: The cumulative frequency of public TCR beta families identified carriers of CMV plus the relevant HLA.

Note on this clonotype: Its antigen is as yet unknown.

TCRdb fed the reads into MiXCR, producing one record per CDR3 protein. The repertoire has a few hundred thousand distinct CDR3 sequences, 25% of them found once; the top ten carry roughly 13%. The rearrangement links TRBV20-1 to TRBJ1-5; TRBD1 matches 9 bases. The source is a human donor in good health (CMV status not recorded). Some clones in this sample may be carry-over from other donors' samples. Specimen: cultured PBMCs, collected from culture after CMV antigen stimulation. CDR3 DNA: TGCAGTGCTTACACAGGGGGCGCCTCCCTTCAGCCCCAGCATTTT. As protein: CSAYTGGASLQPQHF.